These 15 T cell receptor beta chains were sequenced from one sample in a study of blood T cells in healthy people across ages. Using a J-beta primer mix together with a sample-barcoded 5' primer, a second PCR was run for about 6 to 11 cycles. One entry per CDR3 protein results from TCRdb running MiXCR on the 5' RACE reads. The sample lists roughly 1,800,000 distinct CDR3 sequences; roughly 49% were seen once. The sequencing sample was made of blood. The receptors were gathered from a woman in her 40s in good health.

The genes are TRBV29-1 and TRBJ2-1; D gene unclear. Germline loops: CDR1 SQVTM, CDR2 ANQGSEA. This CDR3 contains 16 residues. Trimming removed 2 bases at V and 2 bases at J, with 16 bases between. The CDR3 spells CSVETFRTVTYNEQFF. The DNA for the CDR3 is TGCAGCGTTGAAACCTTCAGGACCGTGACCTACAATGAGCAGTTCTTC.

The genes are TRBV20-1 and TRBJ2-3; D uncertain. Germline assignment: CDR1 DFQATT and CDR2 SNEGSKA (reference sequence). The CDR3 extends over 13 amino acids. Trimming stripped 3 bases from V and 0 bases from J, with 7 bases between. In nucleotides, the CDR3 is TGCAGTGCTAGTCTCCCTAGCACAGATACGCAGTATTTT. The encoded protein is CSASLPSTDTQYF.

This chain joins TRBV15 and TRBJ2-7; a possible D gene is TRBD1 (7 bases). V dropped 0 bases and J dropped 4 bases, with 22 bases sitting between them. The germline V gene has CDR1 LNHNV and CDR2 YYDKDF (reference sequence). The CDR3 consists of 18 residues. CDR3 nucleotide sequence: TGTGCCACCAGCAGAGAACCATCAGGGGGGATCCGTGCATACGAGCAGTACTTC. This encodes CATSREPSGGIRAYEQYF.

This clonotype has just a few counts. This rearrangement joins TRBV7-6 to TRBJ2-5; no clear D gene. Germline-derived CDR1 and CDR2 are SGHVS and FNYEAQ. V was trimmed by 5 bases and J by 2 bases, leaving 12 bases between them. The CDR3 spans 14 residues. CDR3: CASSPQPAQETQYF. The CDR3 region has the DNA TGTGCCAGCAGCCCCCAGCCCGCACAAGAGACCCAGTACTTC.

The rearrangement joins TRBV28 to TRBJ2-1; tentatively, D is TRBD2 (6 bases). This CDR3 comprises 14 residues. The germline gives CDR1 MDHEN, CDR2 SYDVKM. The V and J ends lost 3 bases and 10 bases respectively, with 16 bases between them. The CDR3 sequence is CASSFRQPGDEQFF. The CDR3 nucleotides read TGTGCCAGCAGTTTTCGGCAGCCGGGAGACGAGCAGTTCTTC.

V gene TRBV4-2 combines with J gene TRBJ2-5; 12 positions match TRBD2. V shed 1 base, J shed 4 bases, and the junction held 7 bases outside the gene matches. Germline lookup yields CDR1 LGHNA and CDR2 YNFKEQ. CDR3 length equals 17 residues. This CDR3 reads CASSQASGGARVETQYF. Here the CDR3 DNA reads TGTGCCAGCAGCCAAGCTAGCGGGGGGGCCCGCGTAGAGACCCAGTACTTC.

The chain carries TRBV4-3 and TRBJ2-3, with 14 bases that match TRBD2. With V trimmed by 5 bases and J by 4 bases, 17 bases remained unmatched. Germline CDR1 is LGHNA and CDR2 is YSLEER. The CDR3 covers 20 residues. This CDR3 is CASSVTLGLAGAARADTQYF. The CDR3 DNA sequence: TGCGCCAGCAGCGTCACCCTGGGACTAGCGGGGGCCGCGAGGGCAGATACGCAGTATTTT.

The V call is TRBV21-1, the J call TRBJ2-5; TRBD1, as called in the table, went unchecked against the DNA. TRBV21-1 is reported as a pseudogene. This CDR3 is 16 amino acids long. CDR3 sequence reads: CASRPVRDRSPETQYF. In DNA, the CDR3 is TGTGCCAGCAGGCCAGTTAGGGACAGGTCCCCAGAGACCCAGTACTTC.

V is TRBV6-5 and J is TRBJ1-6, with a possible D match to TRBD1 (5 bases). The CDR3 runs to 15 residues. Trimming pared 4 bases from V and 5 bases from J, leaving 12 bases between. CDR1 and CDR2 (germline): MNHEY, SVGAGI. The CDR3 DNA reads as TGTGCCAGCAGTTGGGGGGAGCGGAATAATTCACCCCTCCACTTT. Protein sequence: CASSWGERNNSPLHF.

The chain recombines TRBV12-3 or TRBV12-4 with TRBJ2-1; D might be TRBD2 (5 bases). The CDR3 length is 13 residues. The V gene lost 6 bases and the J gene lost 9 bases, with 15 bases spanning the gap. The CDR3 bases are TGTGCCAGCAGGCCCGGCCCCCGGGGTGAGCAGTTCTTC. Translating it yields CASRPGPRGEQFF.

This chain links TRBV7-2 with TRBJ2-5; 8 nucleotides agree with TRBD2. The ends lost 5 bases at V and 1 base at J; junction bases unmatched: 12. The CDR3 is made up of 17 amino acids. Germline V gene data show CDR1 as SGHTA and CDR2 as FQGNSA. The CDR3 DNA reads TGTGCCAGCAGCCGTAGAGGAGGCGGGGGGCCCCAAGAGACCCAGTACTTC. This sequence encodes CASSRRGGGGPQETQYF.

This sequence joins TRBV29-1 and TRBJ2-5; 7 bases align to TRBD1. The CDR3 has 14 residues. With V trimmed by 4 bases and J by 4 bases, 9 bases remained unmatched. Looked up from germline, CDR1 is SQVTM and CDR2 is ANQGSEA. The CDR3 spells CSVGGGRGLETQYF. The CDR3 DNA is TGCAGCGTTGGAGGGGGCAGGGGATTAGAGACCCAGTACTTC.

The chain has TRBV7-3 and TRBJ2-5; 14 bases agree with TRBD2. V dropped 4 bases and J dropped 5; count of bases not matched to a gene: 9. Germline V gives CDR1 SGHTA, CDR2 FQGTGA. This CDR3 has 17 amino acids. The CDR3 is CASSSRTSGGKRETQYF. CDR3 in DNA: TGTGCCAGCAGCTCCAGGACTAGCGGGGGGAAACGGGAGACCCAGTACTTC.

The rearrangement links TRBV7-2 to TRBJ2-3; 10 nucleotides align to TRBD2. This CDR3 spans 15 amino acids. From germline, CDR1 is SGHTA and CDR2 FQGNSA. Unmatched junction bases numbered 5, after V lost 2 bases and J lost 6 bases. CDR3 sequence reads: CASSLPAGGHDTQYF. The CDR3 nucleotides read TGTGCCAGCAGCTTACCAGCGGGGGGGCATGATACGCAGTATTTT.

This clonotype was seen only once. V and J are TRBV4-3 and TRBJ2-1; 10 bases are a match to TRBD1. The germline CDR1 and CDR2 sequences are LGHNA and YSLEER. CDR3 length: 16 residues. J was trimmed by 7 bases and V by 3 bases; bases with no gene match: 9. The CDR3 here is CASSHRQGALGNEQFF. CDR3 sequence (DNA): TGCGCCAGCAGCCACCGACAGGGGGCGCTAGGGAATGAGCAGTTCTTC.